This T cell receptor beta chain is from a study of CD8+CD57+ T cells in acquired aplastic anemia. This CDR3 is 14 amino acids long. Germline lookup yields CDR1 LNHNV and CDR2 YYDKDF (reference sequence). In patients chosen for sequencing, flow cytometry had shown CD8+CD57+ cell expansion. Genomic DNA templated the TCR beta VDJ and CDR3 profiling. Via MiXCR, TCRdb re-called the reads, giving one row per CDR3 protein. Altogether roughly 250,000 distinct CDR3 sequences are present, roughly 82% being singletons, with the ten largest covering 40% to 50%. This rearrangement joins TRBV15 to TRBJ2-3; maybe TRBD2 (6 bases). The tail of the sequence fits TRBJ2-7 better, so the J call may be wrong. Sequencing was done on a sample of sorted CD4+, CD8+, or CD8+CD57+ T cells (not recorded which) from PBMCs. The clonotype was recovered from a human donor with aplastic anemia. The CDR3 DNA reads TGTGCCACCAGCTTCCGGGGAGGTGCCTATACGCAGTACTTC. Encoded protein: CATSFRGGAYTQYF.